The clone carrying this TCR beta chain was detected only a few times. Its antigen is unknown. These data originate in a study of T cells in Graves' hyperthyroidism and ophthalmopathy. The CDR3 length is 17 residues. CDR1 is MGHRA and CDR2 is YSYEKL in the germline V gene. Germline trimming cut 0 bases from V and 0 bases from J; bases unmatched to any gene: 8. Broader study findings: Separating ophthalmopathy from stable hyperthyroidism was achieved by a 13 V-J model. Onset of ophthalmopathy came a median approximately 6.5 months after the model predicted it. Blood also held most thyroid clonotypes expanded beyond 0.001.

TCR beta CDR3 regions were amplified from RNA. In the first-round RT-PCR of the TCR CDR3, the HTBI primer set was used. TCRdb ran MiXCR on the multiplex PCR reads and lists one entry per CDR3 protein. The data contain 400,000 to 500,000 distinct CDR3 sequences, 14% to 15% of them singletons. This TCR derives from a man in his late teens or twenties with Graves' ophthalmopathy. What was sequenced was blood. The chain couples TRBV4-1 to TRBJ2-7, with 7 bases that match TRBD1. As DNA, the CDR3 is TGCGCCAGCAGCCAAGATAGTGACAGGGAATCCTCCTACGAGCAGTACTTC. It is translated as CASSQDSDRESSYEQYF.